This T cell receptor (beta chain) was sequenced during a study of T cells in Graves' hyperthyroidism and ophthalmopathy. Findings and caveats of the study: Blood also held most thyroid clonotypes expanded beyond 0.001.

With V trimmed by 7 bases and J by 0 bases, 4 bases remained unmatched. The germline V gene encodes CDR1 ENHRY and CDR2 SYGVKD. This CDR3 has 14 amino acids. On this clonotype itself: Its antigen remains unknown.

Calling Graves' hyperthyroidism stable meant ophthalmopathy did not progress within 18 months. Uncontrolled infection, other autoimmune disease, pregnancy or lactation disqualified patients from enrolment. The TCR beta CDR3 regions underwent amplification using RNA transcripts as the source. During a first-round RT-PCR of the TCR CDR3, the HTBI primer set was used. TCRdb re-called the multiplex PCR reads through MiXCR, storing one row per CDR3 protein. The data contain around 580,000 distinct CDR3 sequences, about half of them seen just once; the ten biggest clones take up around 7.7%. The sequence was obtained from a woman between 18 and 30 years old with Graves' hyperthyroidism. J is TRBJ2-3 and V is TRBV10-3, with 7 bases matching TRBD2. The sample comprised peripheral blood or thyroid tissue (not recorded which). The CDR3 sequence is CAITARESTDTQYF. The CDR3 region has the DNA TGTGCCATCACGGCGCGGGAGAGCACAGATACGCAGTATTTT.